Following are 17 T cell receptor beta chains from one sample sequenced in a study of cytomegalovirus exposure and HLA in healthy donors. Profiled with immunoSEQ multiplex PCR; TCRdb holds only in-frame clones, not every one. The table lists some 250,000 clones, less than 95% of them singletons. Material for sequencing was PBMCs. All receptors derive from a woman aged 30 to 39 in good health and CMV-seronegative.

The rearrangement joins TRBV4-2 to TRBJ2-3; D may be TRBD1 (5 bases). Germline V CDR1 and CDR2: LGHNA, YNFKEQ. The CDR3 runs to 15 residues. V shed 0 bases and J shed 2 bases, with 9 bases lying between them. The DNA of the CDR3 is TGTGCCAGCAGCCAAGATGGGGCATTCACAGATACGCAGTATTTT. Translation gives CASSQDGAFTDTQYF.

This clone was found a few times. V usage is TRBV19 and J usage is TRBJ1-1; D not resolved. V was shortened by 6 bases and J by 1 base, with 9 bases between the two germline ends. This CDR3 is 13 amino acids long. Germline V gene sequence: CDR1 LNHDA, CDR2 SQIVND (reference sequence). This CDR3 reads CASRVGQNTEAFF. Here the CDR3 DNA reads TGTGCCAGTAGGGTGGGCCAGAACACTGAAGCTTTCTTT.

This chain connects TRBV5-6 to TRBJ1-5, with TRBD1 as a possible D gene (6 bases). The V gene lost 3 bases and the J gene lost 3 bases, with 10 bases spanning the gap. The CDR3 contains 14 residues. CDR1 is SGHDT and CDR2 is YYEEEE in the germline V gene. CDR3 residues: CASSWQGLNQPQHF. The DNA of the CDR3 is TGTGCCAGCAGCTGGCAGGGGCTCAATCAGCCCCAGCATTTT.

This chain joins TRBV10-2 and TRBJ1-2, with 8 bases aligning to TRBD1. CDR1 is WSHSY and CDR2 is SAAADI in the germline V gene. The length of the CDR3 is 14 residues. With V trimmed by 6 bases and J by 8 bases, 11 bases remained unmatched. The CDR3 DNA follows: TGCGCCAGCAGAGGGAGAGGACAGGGACGAGGCTACACCTTC. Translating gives CASRGRGQGRGYTF.

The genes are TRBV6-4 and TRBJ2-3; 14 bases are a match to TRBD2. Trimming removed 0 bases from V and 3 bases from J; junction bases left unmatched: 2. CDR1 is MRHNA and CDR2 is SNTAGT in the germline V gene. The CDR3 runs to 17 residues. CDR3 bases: TGTGCCAGCAGTGACTCGGGACTAGCGGGAGCTACAGATACGCAGTATTTT. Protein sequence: CASSDSGLAGATDTQYF.

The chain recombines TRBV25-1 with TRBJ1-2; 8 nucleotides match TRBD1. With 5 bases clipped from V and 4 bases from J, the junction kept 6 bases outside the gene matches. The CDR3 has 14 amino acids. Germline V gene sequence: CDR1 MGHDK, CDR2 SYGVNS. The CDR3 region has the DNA TGTGCCAGCAGTAATACAGGGGGTGGCTATGGCTACACCTTC. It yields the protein CASSNTGGGYGYTF.

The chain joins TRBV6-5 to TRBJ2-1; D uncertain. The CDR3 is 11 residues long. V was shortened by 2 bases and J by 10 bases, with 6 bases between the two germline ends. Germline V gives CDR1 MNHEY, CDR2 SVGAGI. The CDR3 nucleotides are TGTGCCAGCAGTTACCTCGGGGAGCAGTTCTTC. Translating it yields CASSYLGEQFF.

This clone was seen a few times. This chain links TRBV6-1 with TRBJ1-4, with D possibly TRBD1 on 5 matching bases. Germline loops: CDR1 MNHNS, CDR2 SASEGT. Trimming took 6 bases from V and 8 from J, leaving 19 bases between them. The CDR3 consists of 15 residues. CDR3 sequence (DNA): TGTGCCAGCAGCCCACTGGGGGGTAGGAGGGAAAAACTGTTTTTT. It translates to CASSPLGGRREKLFF.

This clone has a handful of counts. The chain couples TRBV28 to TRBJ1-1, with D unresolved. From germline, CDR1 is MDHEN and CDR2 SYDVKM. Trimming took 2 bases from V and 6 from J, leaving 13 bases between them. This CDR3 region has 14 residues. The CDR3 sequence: CASSLNSYQAEAFF. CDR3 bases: TGTGCCAGCAGTTTAAACTCGTACCAGGCTGAAGCTTTCTTT. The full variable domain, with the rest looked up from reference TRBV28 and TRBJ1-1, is DVKVTQSSRYLVKRTGEKVFLECVQDMDHENMFWYRQDPGLGLRLIYFSYDVKMKEKGDIPEGYSVSREKKERFSLILESASTNQTSMYLCASSLNSYQAEAFFGQGTRLTVV.

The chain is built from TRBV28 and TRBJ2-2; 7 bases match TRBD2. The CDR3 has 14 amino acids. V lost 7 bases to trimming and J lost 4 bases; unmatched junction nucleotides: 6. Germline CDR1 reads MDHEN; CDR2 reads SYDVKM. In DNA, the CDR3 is TGTGCCAGCACCCAACTAGCGAGCACCGGGGAGCTGTTTTTT. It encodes CASTQLASTGELFF.

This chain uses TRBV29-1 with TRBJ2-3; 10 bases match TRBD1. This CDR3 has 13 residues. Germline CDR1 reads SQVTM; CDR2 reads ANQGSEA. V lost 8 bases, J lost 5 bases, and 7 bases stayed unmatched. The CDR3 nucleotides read TGCAGCTCTGTGGGACAGGGGCAAGATACGCAGTATTTT. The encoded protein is CSSVGQGQDTQYF.

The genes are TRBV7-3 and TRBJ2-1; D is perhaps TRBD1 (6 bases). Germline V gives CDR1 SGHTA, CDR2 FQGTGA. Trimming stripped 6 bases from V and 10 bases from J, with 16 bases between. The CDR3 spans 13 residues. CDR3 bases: TGTGCCAGCAGACCAGGACAGTTCGGCGAGCAGTTCTTC. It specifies CASRPGQFGEQFF.

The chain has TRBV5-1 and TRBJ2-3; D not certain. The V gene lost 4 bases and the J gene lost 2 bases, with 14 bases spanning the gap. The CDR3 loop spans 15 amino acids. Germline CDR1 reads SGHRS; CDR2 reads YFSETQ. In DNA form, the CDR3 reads TGCGCCAGCAGCATAGAAGGCCCGGACACAGATACGCAGTATTTT. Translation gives CASSIEGPDTDTQYF. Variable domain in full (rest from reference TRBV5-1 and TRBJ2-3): KAGVTQTPRYLIKTRGQQVTLSCSPISGHRSVSWYQQTPGQGLQFLFEYFSETQRNKGNFPGRFSGRQFSNSRSEMNVSTLELGDSALYLCASSIEGPDTDTQYFGPGTRLTVL.

CDR3 region: CASSYKSGARKQYF. The CDR3 bases are TGTGCCAGCAGTTACAAATCAGGGGCCCGAAAGCAGTATTTT. The chain employs TRBV6-5 and TRBJ2-3, with D perhaps TRBD1 (6 bases). The CDR3 has 14 amino acids. V was clipped by 2 bases and J by 11 bases, with 17 bases between them. Germline assignment: CDR1 MNHEY and CDR2 SVGAGI.

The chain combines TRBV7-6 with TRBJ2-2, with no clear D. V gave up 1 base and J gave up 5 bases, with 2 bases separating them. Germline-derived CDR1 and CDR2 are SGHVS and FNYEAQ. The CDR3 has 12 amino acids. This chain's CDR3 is CASSLVTGELFF. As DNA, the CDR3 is TGTGCCAGCAGCTTAGTTACCGGGGAGCTGTTTTTT.

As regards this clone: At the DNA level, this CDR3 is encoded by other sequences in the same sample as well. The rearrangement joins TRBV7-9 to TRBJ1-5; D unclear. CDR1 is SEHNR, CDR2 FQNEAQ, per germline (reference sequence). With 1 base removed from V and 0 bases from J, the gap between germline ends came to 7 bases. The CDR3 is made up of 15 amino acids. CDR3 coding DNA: TGTGCCAGCAGCTTAGGCGGGTATAGCAATCAGCCCCAGCATTTT. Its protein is CASSLGGYSNQPQHF.

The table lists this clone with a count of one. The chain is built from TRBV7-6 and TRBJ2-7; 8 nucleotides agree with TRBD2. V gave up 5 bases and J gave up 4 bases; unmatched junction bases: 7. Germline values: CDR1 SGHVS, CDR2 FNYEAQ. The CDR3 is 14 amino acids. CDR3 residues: CASSLLGTRYEQYF. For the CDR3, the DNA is TGTGCCAGCAGCCTCCTGGGGACTAGGTACGAGCAGTACTTC.